This passage covers 10 T cell receptor beta chains from one sample sequenced in a study of tumor and adjacent non-tumor tissue in lung cancer. The template was RNA from unsorted bulk tissue. The library came from three nested PCR rounds adapted from ARM-PCR protocols. TCRdb re-derived calls from the multiplex PCR reads in MiXCR, one entry per CDR3 protein. The data hold approximately 130,000 distinct CDR3 sequences, with 66% observed a single time. Material for sequencing was lung tumor tissue. These receptors were obtained from a man aged 30-40 years with non-small cell lung cancer.

Turning to this clonotype: Since no conserved phenylalanine or tryptophan closes the CDR3, a read error is the likely cause. This chain joins TRBV11-3 and TRBJ2-1; no firm D call. This CDR3 is 15 amino acids long. Germline V gene data show CDR1 as SGHNT and CDR2 as YENEEA. The CDR3 DNA reads as TGTGTAAGCAGCTCAGGTGATGGTCTAGGGAATGAGCAGTTCTAT. Translation gives CVSSSGDGLGNEQFY.

This clonotype was recorded many times. This chain links TRBV12-3 or TRBV12-4 with TRBJ1-5; possibly TRBD1 for D (5 bases). Trimming cost V 3 bases and J 6 bases, with 12 bases left between them. The CDR3 loop spans 14 amino acids. CDR3 protein: CASSFGQGIQPQHF. The CDR3 DNA reads as TGTGCCAGCAGTTTCGGTCAGGGAATTCAGCCCCAGCATTTT.

A remark on this clonotype: A much larger clone lies one base from this, so it may be a read error. The genes are TRBV6-1 and TRBJ2-1; 10 nucleotides match TRBD2. The CDR3 totals 13 residues. J lost 5 bases, V lost 10 bases, and 5 bases had no gene match. Per the germline V gene, CDR1 is MNHNS and CDR2 is SASEGT. The CDR3 protein is CANQRGGNNEQFF. The CDR3 nucleotides read TGTGCCAACCAGCGGGGGGGAAACAATGAGCAGTTCTTC.

The chain employs TRBV20-1 and TRBJ1-2; 7 bases are shared with TRBD1. This CDR3 comprises 11 residues. The junction had 8 bases not matched to a gene; V was cut back by 3 bases and J by 13 bases. Germline values: CDR1 DFQATT, CDR2 SNEGSKA (reference sequence). Here the CDR3 reads CSARLETGFTF. The CDR3 DNA sequence: TGCAGTGCTAGGTTGGAGACAGGGTTCACCTTC.

This clonotype came up a few times. The rearrangement joins TRBV5-6 to TRBJ1-4; the D gene is possibly TRBD1 (5 bases). V was trimmed by 2 bases and J by 8 bases, leaving 10 bases between them. The CDR3 runs 13 residues. Germline V CDR1 and CDR2: SGHDT, YYEEEE. DNA for the CDR3: TGTGCCAGCAGCTTCGGGGCGGGCGAAAAACTGTTTTTT. It translates to CASSFGAGEKLFF.

Turning to this clonotype: This sequence may be a read error, since a much larger clone differs from it by one base. This sequence joins TRBV20-1 and TRBJ2-1, with unresolved D. The CDR3 is made up of 12 amino acids. Germline assignment: CDR1 DFQATT and CDR2 SNEGSKA (reference sequence). Between the trimmed V and J ends, which lost 3 bases and 10 bases, there was a span of 13 bases. As DNA, the CDR3 is TGCAGTGCTAGTGGGGTGTGGTGGGAGCAGTTCTTC. It codes for CSASGVWWEQFF.

V usage is TRBV24-1 and J usage is TRBJ2-2; 12 bases are shared with TRBD1. Trimming at V came to 5 bases and at J to 4 bases, leaving 10 bases not matched to a gene. This CDR3 is built from 18 residues. CDR1 KGHDR and CDR2 SFDVKD come from the germline V gene. The CDR3 region is CATSATGTGGTSTGELFF. CDR3 DNA: TGTGCCACCAGTGCCACCGGGACAGGGGGCACGAGCACCGGGGAGCTGTTTTTT.

For the CDR3, the DNA is TGTGCCACCAGTGATGTAGGAGCGGGAGCGGGCAATGAGCAGTTCTTC. It codes for CATSDVGAGAGNEQFF. V is TRBV24-1 and J is TRBJ2-1; 8 bases map to TRBD2. The CDR3 runs 16 residues. The germline V gene encodes CDR1 KGHDR and CDR2 SFDVKD. The J segment lost 6 bases and the V segment lost 3 bases, leaving 9 bases of the junction unmatched.

This chain links TRBV6-2 or TRBV6-3 with TRBJ1-2; D might be TRBD1 (5 bases). Germline lookup yields CDR1 MNHEY and CDR2 SVGEGT. This CDR3 has 11 amino acids. With 9 bases removed from V and 7 bases from J, the gap between germline ends came to 12 bases. The CDR3 spells CASSRQSGYTF. The CDR3 DNA reads TGTGCCAGTAGCCGACAGTCTGGCTACACCTTC.

By sample fraction, this clonotype is medium-sized. The CDR3 coding sequence is TGTGCCAGCATGTTGCTAGCGGGGTACAATGAGCAGTTCTTC. This translates into CASMLLAGYNEQFF. The chain employs TRBV6-5 and TRBJ2-1; 9 positions match TRBD2. The ends lost 7 bases at V and 4 bases at J; junction bases unmatched: 5. CDR1 is MNHEY, CDR2 SVGAGI, per germline. The CDR3 runs to 14 residues.